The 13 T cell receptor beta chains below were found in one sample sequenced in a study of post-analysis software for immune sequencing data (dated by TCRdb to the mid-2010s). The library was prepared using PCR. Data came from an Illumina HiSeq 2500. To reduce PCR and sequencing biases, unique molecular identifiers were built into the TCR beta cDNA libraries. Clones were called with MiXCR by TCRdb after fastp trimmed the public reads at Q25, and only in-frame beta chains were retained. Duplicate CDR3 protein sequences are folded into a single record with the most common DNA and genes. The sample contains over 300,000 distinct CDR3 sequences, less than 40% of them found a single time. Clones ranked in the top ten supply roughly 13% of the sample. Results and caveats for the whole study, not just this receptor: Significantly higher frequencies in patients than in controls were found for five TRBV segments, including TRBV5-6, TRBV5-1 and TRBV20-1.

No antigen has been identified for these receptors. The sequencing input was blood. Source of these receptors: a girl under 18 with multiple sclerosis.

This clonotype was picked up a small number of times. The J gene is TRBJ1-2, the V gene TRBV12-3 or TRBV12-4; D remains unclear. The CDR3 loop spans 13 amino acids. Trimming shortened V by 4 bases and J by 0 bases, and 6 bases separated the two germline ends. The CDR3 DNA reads TGTGCCAGCAGTTATTGGGCTAACTATGGCTACACCTTC. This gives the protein CASSYWANYGYTF.

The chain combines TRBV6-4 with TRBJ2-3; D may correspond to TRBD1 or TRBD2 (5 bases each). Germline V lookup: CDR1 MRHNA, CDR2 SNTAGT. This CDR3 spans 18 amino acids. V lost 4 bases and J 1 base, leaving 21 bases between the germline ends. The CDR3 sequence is CASSAYPGTHFGTDTQYF. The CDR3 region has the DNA TGTGCCAGCAGTGCTTACCCCGGGACCCATTTTGGCACAGATACGCAGTATTTT.

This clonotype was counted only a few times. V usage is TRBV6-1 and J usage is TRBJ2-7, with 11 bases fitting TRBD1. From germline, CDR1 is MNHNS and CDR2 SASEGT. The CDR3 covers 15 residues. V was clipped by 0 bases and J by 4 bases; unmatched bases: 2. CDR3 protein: CASSEAGTGGYEQYF. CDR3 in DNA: TGTGCCAGCAGTGAAGCGGGGACAGGGGGTTACGAGCAGTACTTC.

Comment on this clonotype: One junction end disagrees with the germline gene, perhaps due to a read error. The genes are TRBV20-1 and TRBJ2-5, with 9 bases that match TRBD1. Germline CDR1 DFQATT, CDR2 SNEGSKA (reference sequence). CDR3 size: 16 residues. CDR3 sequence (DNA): TGCGGTGCTAGAGGTGCGGGACAGGGAATCCAAGAGACCCAGTACTTC. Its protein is CGARGAGQGIQETQYF.

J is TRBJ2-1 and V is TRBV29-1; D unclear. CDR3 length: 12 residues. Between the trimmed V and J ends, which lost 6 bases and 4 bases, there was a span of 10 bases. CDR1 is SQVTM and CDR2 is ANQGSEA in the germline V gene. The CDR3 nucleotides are TGCAGCGTGGTCGTCAGATACAATGAGCAGTTCTTC. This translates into CSVVVRYNEQFF.

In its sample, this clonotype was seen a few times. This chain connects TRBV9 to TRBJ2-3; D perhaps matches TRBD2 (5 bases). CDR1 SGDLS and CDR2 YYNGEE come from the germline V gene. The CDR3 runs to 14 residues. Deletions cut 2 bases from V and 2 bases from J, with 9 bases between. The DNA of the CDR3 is TGTGCCAGCAGCGTGTGGGGAGACACAGATACGCAGTATTTT. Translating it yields CASSVWGDTDTQYF.

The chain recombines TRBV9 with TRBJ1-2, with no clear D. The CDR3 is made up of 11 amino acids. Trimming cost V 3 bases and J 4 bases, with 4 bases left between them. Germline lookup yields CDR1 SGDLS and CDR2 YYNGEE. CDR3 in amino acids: CASSAGYGYTF. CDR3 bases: TGTGCCAGCAGCGCCGGCTATGGCTACACCTTC.

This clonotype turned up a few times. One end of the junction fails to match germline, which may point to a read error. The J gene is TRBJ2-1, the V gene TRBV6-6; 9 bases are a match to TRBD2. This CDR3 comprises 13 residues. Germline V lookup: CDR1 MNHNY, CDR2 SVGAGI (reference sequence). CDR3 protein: CASSYLAGYEQVF. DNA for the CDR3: TGTGCCAGCAGTTATCTAGCGGGGTATGAGCAGGTCTTC.

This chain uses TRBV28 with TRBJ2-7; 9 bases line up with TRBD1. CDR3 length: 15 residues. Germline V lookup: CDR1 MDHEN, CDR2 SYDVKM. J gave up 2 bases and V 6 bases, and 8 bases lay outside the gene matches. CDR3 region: CASRKDRGFTYEQYF. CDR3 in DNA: TGTGCCAGCAGGAAGGACAGGGGCTTTACCTACGAGCAGTACTTC.

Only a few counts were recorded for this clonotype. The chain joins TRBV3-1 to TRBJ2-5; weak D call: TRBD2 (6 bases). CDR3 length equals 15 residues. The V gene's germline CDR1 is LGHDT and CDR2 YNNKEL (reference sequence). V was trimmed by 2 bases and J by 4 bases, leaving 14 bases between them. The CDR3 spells CASSQRRRRGETQYF. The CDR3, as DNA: TGTGCCAGCAGCCAAAGAAGGCGGCGGGGAGAGACCCAGTACTTC.

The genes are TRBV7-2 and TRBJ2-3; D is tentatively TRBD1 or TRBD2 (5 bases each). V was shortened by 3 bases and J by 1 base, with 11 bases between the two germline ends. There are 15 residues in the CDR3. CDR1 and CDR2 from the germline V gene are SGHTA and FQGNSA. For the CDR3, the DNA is TGTGCCAGCAGCTTCCGGGACGGCCGCACAGATACGCAGTATTTT. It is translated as CASSFRDGRTDTQYF.

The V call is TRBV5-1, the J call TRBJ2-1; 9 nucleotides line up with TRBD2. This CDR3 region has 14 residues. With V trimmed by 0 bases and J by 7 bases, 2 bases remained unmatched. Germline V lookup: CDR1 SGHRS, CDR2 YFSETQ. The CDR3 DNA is TGCGCCAGCAGCTTGGAGCGGGAGGTAAATGAGCAGTTCTTC. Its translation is CASSLEREVNEQFF.

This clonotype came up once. CDR3 DNA sequence: TGCAGTGTATCTCTGGGACAGCAGTACTTC. Protein sequence: CSVSLGQQYF. The chain joins TRBV20-1 to TRBJ2-7; either TRBD1 or TRBD2 may fit D (5 bases each). V was cut by 7 bases and J by 8 bases, with 12 bases left in between. The CDR3 sequence is 10 residues long. In germline, CDR1 is DFQATT, CDR2 SNEGSKA (reference sequence).